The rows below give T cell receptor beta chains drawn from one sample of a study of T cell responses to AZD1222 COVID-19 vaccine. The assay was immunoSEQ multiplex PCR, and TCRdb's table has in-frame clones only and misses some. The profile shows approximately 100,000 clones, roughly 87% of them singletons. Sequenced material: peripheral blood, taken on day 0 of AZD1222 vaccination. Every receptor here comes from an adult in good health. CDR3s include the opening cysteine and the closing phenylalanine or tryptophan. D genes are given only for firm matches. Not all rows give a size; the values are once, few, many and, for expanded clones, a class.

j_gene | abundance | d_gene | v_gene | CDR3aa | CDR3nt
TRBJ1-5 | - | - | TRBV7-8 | CASSFYPAGGSNQPQHF | TGTGCCAGCAGCTTTTATCCCGCGGGCGGTAGCAATCAGCCCCAGCATTTT
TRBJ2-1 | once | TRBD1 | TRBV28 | CASSVPGQGAGEQFF | TGTGCCAGCAGTGTCCCGGGACAGGGGGCAGGTGAGCAGTTCTTC
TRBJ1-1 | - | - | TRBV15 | CATSEGAVVRTEAFF | TGTGCCACCAGCGAAGGGGCGGTAGTACGGACTGAAGCTTTCTTT
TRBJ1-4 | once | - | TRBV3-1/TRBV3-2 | CASSQVTGIWEKLFF | TGTGCCAGCAGCCAAGTAACTGGGATTTGGGAAAAACTGTTTTTT
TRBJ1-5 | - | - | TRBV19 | CASSSVGVGNQPQHF | TGTGCCAGTAGTTCCGTGGGGGTAGGGAATCAGCCCCAGCATTTT
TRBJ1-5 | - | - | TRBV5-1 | CASSPDGGSNQPQHF | TGCGCCAGCAGCCCGGACGGGGGTAGCAATCAGCCCCAGCATTTT
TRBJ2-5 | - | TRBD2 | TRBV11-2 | CASSPRLAGVGETQYF | TGTGCCAGCAGCCCGCGACTAGCGGGAGTAGGAGAGACCCAGTACTTC
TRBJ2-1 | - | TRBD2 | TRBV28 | CASSDPLAGGYEQFF | TGTGCCAGCAGTGACCCTCTAGCGGGAGGTTATGAGCAGTTCTTC
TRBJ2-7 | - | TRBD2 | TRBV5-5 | CASSFELAGGYEQYF | TGTGCCAGCAGCTTCGAGCTAGCGGGAGGGTACGAGCAGTACTTC
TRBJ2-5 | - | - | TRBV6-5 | CASSRTVQETQYF | TGTGCCAGCAGTCGGACAGTACAAGAGACCCAGTACTTC
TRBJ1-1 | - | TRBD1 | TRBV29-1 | CSVGREGALGAFF | TGCAGCGTTGGCCGGGAGGGGGCCCTTGGAGCTTTCTTT
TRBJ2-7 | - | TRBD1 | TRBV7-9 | CASSRTGLAEQYF | TGTGCCAGCAGCCGGACAGGGTTGGCCGAGCAGTACTTC